This paragraph reports one T cell receptor (beta chain). Enrolled during active infection, Seattle patients were then followed longitudinally. The data were obtained in a study of blood T cell repertoires in COVID-19. Overall study: There were acute and convalescent COVID-19 samples, and they came from the United States, Italy and Spain.

The CDR3 length is 15 residues. CDR1 KGHDR and CDR2 SFDVKD come from the germline V gene. The V end lost 4 bases, the J end lost 3 bases, and 14 bases lay between the germline ends. Per the study methods: Using reference gene primer amplification, nucleated cell counts were estimated. The data were produced by immunoSEQ multiplex PCR, yet TCRdb's version contains in-frame clones alone and is incomplete. The D gene and trimming were derived from the DNA, and the V and J assignments and clone size from that table. Found here are roughly 150,000 clones, around 81% of them singletons; the top ten hold approximately 8%.

This TCR derives from a woman aged 80 or over with COVID-19, enrolled during active disease. The sequencing sample was made of peripheral blood. This chain joins TRBV24-1 and TRBJ1-1; a weak D match, TRBD1 (5 bases). CDR3 nucleotide sequence: TGTGCCACCAGTGACCCCAGGGTAGGGGACACTGAAGCTTTCTTT. Translating gives CATSDPRVGDTEAFF.